This T cell receptor beta chain was found in a study of T-cell reconstitution after alpha-beta-depleted transplantation in children. Per the germline V gene, CDR1 is SGDLS and CDR2 is YYNGEE. Trimming cost V 3 bases and J 4 bases; bases outside gene matches: 2. The CDR3 is 14 amino acids. This clonotype was detected only a few times. Unique molecular identifiers were incorporated when the TCRbeta library was constructed. TCRdb analysed the PCR reads with MiXCR anew, one entry per CDR3 protein. Of hundreds of thousands of distinct CDR3 sequences in the sample, about 18% were seen once. Sample: PBMCs from the stem cell graft donor, taken from the stem cell graft. This clonotype originated in a human donor who donated a stem cell graft to a child with acute lymphoblastic leukemia. The chain is built from TRBV9 and TRBJ1-1; 11 nucleotides match TRBD1. The chain's CDR3 is CASSGGQGGTEAFF. Written as DNA, the CDR3 is TGTGCCAGCAGCGGGGGACAGGGGGGCACTGAAGCTTTCTTT.